The 14 T cell receptor beta chains reported below all come from one sample, sequenced in a study of identical twins. In TCRdb, the 5' RACE reads were re-called with MiXCR into one record per CDR3 protein. In the table there are some 760,000 distinct CDR3 sequences, 15% to 20% of which are singletons. The same data also went into a second study, on T cells expressing NK-cell markers.

The material sequenced was PBMCs. Receptor source: a woman aged 18-35 years in good health.

In its sample, this clonotype was seen a few times. The J gene is TRBJ2-1, the V gene TRBV6-1; TRBD2 matches 7 bases. CDR1 is MNHNS and CDR2 is SASEGT in the germline V gene. The length of the CDR3 is 15 residues. The ends lost 6 bases at V and 8 bases at J; junction bases unmatched: 13. The chain's CDR3 is CASSPRGGMSDEQFF. For the CDR3, the DNA is TGTGCCAGCAGCCCCCGGGGAGGGATGAGTGATGAGCAGTTCTTC.

The chain is built from TRBV27 and TRBJ2-7, with a tentative D call TRBD2 (5 bases). The CDR3 has 13 amino acids. V was cut by 5 bases and J by 3 bases, with 11 bases left in between. Looked up from germline, CDR1 is MNHEY and CDR2 is SMNVEV (reference sequence). The CDR3 DNA sequence: TGTGCCAGCAGTCCGATCGGAGGCTACGAGCAGTACTTC. Its translation: CASSPIGGYEQYF.

Details on this clonotype: This sequence may be a read error, since a much larger clone differs from it by one base. V usage is TRBV13 and J usage is TRBJ2-1, with a tentative D call TRBD2 (7 bases). Germline V gives CDR1 PRHDT, CDR2 FYEKMQ (reference sequence). Trimming removed 5 bases from V and 8 bases from J, with 10 bases in between. This CDR3 is 12 amino acids long. The chain's CDR3 is CASSRGAYEQFF. Here the CDR3 DNA reads TGTGCCAGCAGCCGGGGGGCTTATGAGCAGTTCTTC.

The V call is TRBV5-4, the J call TRBJ2-2; 16 bases match TRBD2. Germline V CDR1 and CDR2: SGHNT, YYREEE (reference sequence). The CDR3 spans 23 residues. J gave up 3 bases and V 3 bases, and 20 bases lay outside the gene matches. Here the CDR3 reads CASSSGGTSGREISHYYTGELFF. Written as DNA, the CDR3 is TGTGCCAGCAGCTCCGGTGGGACTAGCGGGAGGGAAATCTCCCACTATTACACCGGGGAGCTGTTTTTT.

The chain links TRBV6-1 to TRBJ2-7, with TRBD2 matching over 7 bases. CDR1 is MNHNS and CDR2 is SASEGT in the germline V gene. The V gene end was trimmed by 11 bases and the J gene end by 5 bases; junction bases not matched to a gene: 0. CDR3 length: 9 residues. CDR3 DNA sequence: TGTGCCGGGGGGGACGAGCAGTACTTC. This encodes CAGGDEQYF.

This clonotype was seen only a few times. The chain carries TRBV5-1 and TRBJ2-1, with 13 positions matching TRBD2. Germline trimming cut 2 bases from V and 7 bases from J; bases unmatched to any gene: 9. Germline assignment: CDR1 SGHRS and CDR2 YFSETQ. The CDR3 has 17 amino acids. The CDR3 sequence: CASSFTGLAGVENEQFF. Here the CDR3 DNA reads TGCGCCAGCAGCTTTACAGGACTAGCGGGAGTGGAGAATGAGCAGTTCTTC.

This clonotype was seen more than once but under ten times. The rearrangement links TRBV11-2 to TRBJ1-2; no firm D call. Germline lookup yields CDR1 SGHAT and CDR2 FQNNGV. The ends were cut back, 4 bases at V and 8 bases at J, with 14 bases in the middle. CDR3 length: 13 residues. CDR3 sequence reads: CASSSMMSTGYTF. CDR3 sequence (DNA): TGTGCCAGCAGCTCAATGATGTCCACAGGCTACACCTTC. The entire variable domain, with the rest obtained from reference TRBV11-2 and TRBJ1-2, is as follows: EAGVAQSPRYKIIEKRQSVAFWCNPISGHATLYWYQQILGQGPKLLIQFQNNGVVDDSQLPKDRFSAERLKGVDSTLKIQPAKLEDSAVYLCASSSMMSTGYTFGSGTRLTVV.

The chain recombines TRBV20-1 with TRBJ1-2; D unresolved. The length of the CDR3 is 13 residues. The germline V gene encodes CDR1 DFQATT and CDR2 SNEGSKA (reference sequence). Between the trimmed V and J ends, which lost 3 bases and 6 bases, there was a span of 14 bases. The chain's CDR3 is CSASRPPRDGYTF. DNA for the CDR3: TGCAGTGCTAGTCGTCCCCCGAGAGATGGCTACACCTTC.

This clonotype was detected many times. The V and J genes are TRBV6-1 and TRBJ1-4, with D perhaps matching TRBD1 (6 bases). The CDR3 extends over 15 amino acids. Germline V gene lookup returns CDR1 MNHNS and CDR2 SASEGT. V was shortened by 6 bases and J by 7 bases, with 18 bases between the two germline ends. The CDR3 region has the DNA TGTGCCAGCAGGACCTACAGGGCTCGAGGTGAAAAACTGTTTTTT. Residues: CASRTYRARGEKLFF.

In its sample, this clonotype was seen a few times. The V gene is TRBV5-1, the J gene TRBJ2-5; D unclear. This CDR3 is 15 amino acids long. CDR1 is SGHRS, CDR2 YFSETQ, per germline. V was clipped by 2 bases and J by 5 bases, with 16 bases between them. CDR3 sequence (DNA): TGCGCCAGCAGCTTCGGATGGGCAGACGAGGAGACCCAGTACTTC. It translates to CASSFGWADEETQYF. The full variable domain, rest sourced from reference TRBV5-1 and TRBJ2-5, is KAGVTQTPRYLIKTRGQQVTLSCSPISGHRSVSWYQQTPGQGLQFLFEYFSETQRNKGNFPGRFSGRQFSNSRSEMNVSTLELGDSALYLCASSFGWADEETQYFGPGTRLLVL.

In this sample, this clonotype turned up many times. J is TRBJ2-3 and V is TRBV29-1; the D is unclear. Trimming cost V 4 bases and J 2 bases, with 4 bases left between them. This CDR3 spans 11 amino acids. Germline assignment: CDR1 SQVTM and CDR2 ANQGSEA. The CDR3 here is CSVVITDTQYF. In DNA, the CDR3 is TGCAGCGTTGTGATCACAGATACGCAGTATTTT.

The CDR3 DNA is TGCAGCGGTTCATCAGGGGGGCAGGCTTTCTTT. It encodes CSGSSGGQAFF. The rearrangement uses TRBV29-1 and TRBJ1-1; 7 bases map to TRBD1. Germline V gives CDR1 SQVTM, CDR2 ANQGSEA. This CDR3 is 11 amino acids long. V was pared by 7 bases and J by 11 bases, with 10 bases of the junction left unmatched.

This clonotype was observed a handful of times. The rearrangement uses TRBV12-5 and TRBJ2-3, with D unclear. The V end was cut by 5 bases, the J end by 4 bases, with 10 bases between. Germline loops: CDR1 LGHNT, CDR2 FRNRAP. This CDR3 spans 13 amino acids. This CDR3 is CASGHSGADTQYF. In nucleotides, the CDR3 is TGTGCTAGTGGTCATTCGGGCGCAGATACGCAGTATTTT.

This chain connects TRBV7-9 to TRBJ2-3, with D perhaps TRBD2 (6 bases). The CDR3 is 16 residues long. The V end was cut by 1 base, the J end by 2 bases, with 13 bases between. Germline V lookup: CDR1 SEHNR, CDR2 FQNEAQ (reference sequence). Written as DNA, the CDR3 is TGTGCCAGCAGCTTAGTCGCGGGACGATTCACAGATACGCAGTATTTT. Residues: CASSLVAGRFTDTQYF. The whole variable domain, filled in from reference TRBV7-9 and TRBJ2-3, reads DTGVSQNPRHKITKRGQNVTFRCDPISEHNRLYWYRQTLGQGPEFLTYFQNEAQLEKSRLLSDRFSAERPKGSFSTLEIQRTEQGDSAMYLCASSLVAGRFTDTQYFGPGTRLTVL.